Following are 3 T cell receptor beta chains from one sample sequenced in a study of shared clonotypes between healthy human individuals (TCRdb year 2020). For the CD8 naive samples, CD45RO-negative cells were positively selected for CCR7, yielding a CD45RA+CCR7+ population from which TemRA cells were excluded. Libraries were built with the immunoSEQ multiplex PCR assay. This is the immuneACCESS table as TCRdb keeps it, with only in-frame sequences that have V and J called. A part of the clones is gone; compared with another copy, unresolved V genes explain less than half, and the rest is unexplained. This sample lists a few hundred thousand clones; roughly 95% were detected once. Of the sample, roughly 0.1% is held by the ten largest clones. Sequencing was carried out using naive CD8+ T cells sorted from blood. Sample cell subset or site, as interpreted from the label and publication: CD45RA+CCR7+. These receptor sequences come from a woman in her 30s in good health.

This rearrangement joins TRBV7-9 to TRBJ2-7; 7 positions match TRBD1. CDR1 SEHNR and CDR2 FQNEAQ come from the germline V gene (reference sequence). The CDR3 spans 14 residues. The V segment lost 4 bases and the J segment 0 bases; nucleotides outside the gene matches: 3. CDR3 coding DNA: TGTGCCAGCAGCTCCAGGGACAGCTCCTACGAGCAGTACTTC. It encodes CASSSRDSSYEQYF. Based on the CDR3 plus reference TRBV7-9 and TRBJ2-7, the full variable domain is DTGVSQNPRHKITKRGQNVTFRCDPISEHNRLYWYRQTLGQGPEFLTYFQNEAQLEKSRLLSDRFSAERPKGSFSTLEIQRTEQGDSAMYLCASSSRDSSYEQYFGPGTRLTVT.

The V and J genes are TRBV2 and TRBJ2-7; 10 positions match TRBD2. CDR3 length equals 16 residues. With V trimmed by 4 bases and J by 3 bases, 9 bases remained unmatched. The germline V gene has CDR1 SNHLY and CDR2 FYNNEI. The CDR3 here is CASSASGLAGVYEQYF. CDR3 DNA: TGTGCCAGCAGTGCCAGCGGTCTAGCGGGAGTCTACGAGCAGTACTTC.

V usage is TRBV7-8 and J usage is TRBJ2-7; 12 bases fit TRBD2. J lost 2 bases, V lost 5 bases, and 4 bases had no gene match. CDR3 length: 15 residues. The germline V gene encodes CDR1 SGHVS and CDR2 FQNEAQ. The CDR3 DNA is TGTGCCAGCAGCCGACTAGCGGGGGTCGCCTACGAGCAGTACTTC. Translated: CASSRLAGVAYEQYF. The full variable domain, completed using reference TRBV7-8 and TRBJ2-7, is GAGVSQSPRYKVAKRGQDVALRCDPISGHVSLFWYQQALGQGPEFLTYFQNEAQLDKSGLPSDRFFAERPEGSVSTLKIQRTQQEDSAVYLCASSRLAGVAYEQYFGPGTRLTVT.